This entry concerns a single T cell receptor (beta chain). Its matching antigen is unknown. This sample was included in a study of Ad26.COV2.S vaccination and SARS-CoV-2 variants. Losses at the gene ends were 5 bases for V and 1 base for J; bases not matched to a gene: 4. The CDR3 has 14 amino acids. CDR1 is MDHEN and CDR2 is SYDVKM in the germline V gene. Some clones are missing from TCRdb's copy, which holds only in-frame ones; the method was immunoSEQ multiplex PCR. The sample has some 300,000 clones, around 81% seen once. Notes on the study in general: Breadth and depth estimates from TCRs may understate total T cell responses.

This sample's treatment: about 20 received Ad26.COV2.S at low or high dose, single or two shots; a few received placebo; per-sample allocation not given. On day 63 after the first injection, vaccine and placebo recipients gave samples. This sequence was found in a person between 18 and 59 years old who received the Ad26.COV2.S COVID-19 vaccine or a placebo. Source: peripheral blood, taken in a trial of Ad26.COV2.S vaccine versus placebo. The rearrangement links TRBV28 to TRBJ2-5, with 7 bases lining up with TRBD1. As DNA, the CDR3 is TGTGCCAGCAGTAAGGGACAGATCCAAGAGACCCAGTACTTC. Protein product: CASSKGQIQETQYF.